The present entry profiles one T cell receptor beta chain with its context. Its antigen is still unknown. Methotrexate plus calcineurin inhibitor accompanied controls' myeloablative marrow transplants; sampling was 1 year later. This sample was included in a study of T cells after posttransplantation cyclophosphamide. Germline CDR1 is MGHRA and CDR2 is YSYEKL. This CDR3 comprises 15 residues. Trimming shortened V by 4 bases and J by 3 bases, and 12 bases separated the two germline ends. General observations from the study: Later post-transplant blood repertoires were often dominated by donor CD8+ memory clones. TRB clonality was highly associated with recipient CMV seropositivity and reactivation. Skin or GI-infiltrating T cells shared few TRB sequences with blood.

The protocol was immunoSEQ multiplex PCR, while the TCRdb copy is restricted to in-frame clones and leaves out a portion. This sample carries about 22,000 clones, 70% to 90% of them seen once, and the ten largest clones take approximately 8%. The TCR comes from a female patient aged 50-65 years who received an allogeneic stem cell transplant from an unrelated donor, was CMV-positive, and had chronic GVHD only. Part of the T cell pool may stem from the graft donor. The sample consisted of PBMCs, taken after an allogeneic stem cell transplant with a calcineurin inhibitor and methotrexate. V gene TRBV4-1 combines with J gene TRBJ1-4; D gene ambiguous. The DNA of the CDR3 is TGCGCCAGCAGCCGCCCCGGAGGGTCTAATGAAAAACTGTTTTTT. Its protein product is CASSRPGGSNEKLFF.